These T cell receptor beta chains were read from a single sample in a study of shared clonotypes between healthy human individuals. The method was immunoSEQ multiplex PCR; TCRdb's version includes in-frame clones alone and lacks a portion of them. Of about 2.1 million clones in the sample, just under 95% were seen once. Sequenced material: naive CD8+ T cells from PBMCs. These receptors were taken from a man aged 18 to 29 in good health. Some clones in this sample may be carry-over from other donors' samples. Both conserved end residues are part of each CDR3. The D gene is left open where the match is weak. Clone size is shown for a subset of rows, as once, few, many or a class of expanded clone.

D,size,V,length,J,DNA,CDR3
TRBD1,once,TRBV27,15,TRBJ1-1,TGTGCCAGCAGTCCACTAACAGGGGCGAACACTGAAGCTTTCTTT,CASSPLTGANTEAFF
NA,NA,TRBV27,15,TRBJ1-2,TGTGCCAGCAGTTTCGGGCCCCACGGCCTATATGGCTACACCTTC,CASSFGPHGLYGYTF
TRBD2,NA,TRBV28,17,TRBJ2-2,TGTGCCAGCAGTCCCCTTGCGGGAGGGCCCCCCCCCGGGGAGCTGTTTTTT,CASSPLAGGPPPGELFF
TRBD2,once,TRBV29-1,13,TRBJ2-7,TGCAGCGTCGCTACTAGCGCCTCCTACGAGCAGTACTTC,CSVATSASYEQYF
NA,NA,TRBV27,13,TRBJ2-1,TGTGCCAGCATAGGGCGGGGATACAATGAGCAGTTCTTC,CASIGRGYNEQFF
NA,NA,TRBV4-3,16,TRBJ1-1,TGCGCCAGCAGCCGGGGGGTGGTCCTATCCAACACTGAAGCTTTCTTT,CASSRGVVLSNTEAFF
NA,NA,TRBV7-2,15,TRBJ2-7,TGTGCCAGCAGCTCGAGTTGGGGGTCTCCCTACGAGCAGTACTTC,CASSSSWGSPYEQYF
NA,NA,TRBV6-1,14,TRBJ2-7,TGTGCCAGCAGTGAAGTTCTAGCAGGGTACGAGCAGTACTTC,CASSEVLAGYEQYF
TRBD1,NA,TRBV19,15,TRBJ1-2,TGTGCCAGTACCCCGACAGGGAAGGTCGGTGATGGCTACACCTTC,CASTPTGKVGDGYTF
NA,NA,TRBV27,15,TRBJ1-1,TGTGCCAGCATTCTCCGGGGGGGGGCGGCCACTGAAGCTTTCTTT,CASILRGGAATEAFF
TRBD2,NA,TRBV4-2,16,TRBJ2-3,TGTGCCAGCAGCGAAGGGAGCGCGGGAGGGCCAGATACGCAGTATTTT,CASSEGSAGGPDTQYF
NA,NA,TRBV11-2,11,TRBJ2-3,TGTGCCAGCAGCTTTTCAGATACGCAGTATTTT,CASSFSDTQYF
NA,NA,TRBV5-6,17,TRBJ1-1,TGTGCCAGCAGCCCGGAGCCGACAAGTTTGGTGAACACTGAAGCTTTCTTT,CASSPEPTSLVNTEAFF
NA,NA,TRBV4-3,14,TRBJ1-3,TGCGCCAGCAGCCAGGGGGGGCGCGGAAACACCATATATTTT,CASSQGGRGNTIYF
TRBD2,NA,TRBV7-9,18,TRBJ2-1,TGTGCCAGCAGCTCCACAGTCGTGATAGCGGGATCCTACAATGAGCAGTTCTTC,CASSSTVVIAGSYNEQFF
NA,NA,TRBV7-6,15,TRBJ2-3,TGTGCCAGCAGCTTAGAGACAGTTAGCACAGATACGCAGTATTTT,CASSLETVSTDTQYF
TRBD1,once,TRBV11-2,14,TRBJ2-7,TGTGCCAGCAGCTTGGGACAGGGGGCGGGCGAGCAGTACTTC,CASSLGQGAGEQYF